This T cell receptor (beta chain) was documented in a study of response to subunit inactivated influenza vaccine. Overall study findings and caveats: The authors suggested that every seasonal influenza vaccination recruits few new T cells.

From the RT-PCR reads, TCRdb called clonotypes with MiXCR, one entry per CDR3 protein. The profile shows 750,000 to 850,000 distinct CDR3 sequences, 18% of them singletons. Turning to this clonotype: What it binds is unknown.

Sequenced here: PBMCs from blood, sampled 5 days after vaccination. The origin of this receptor is a man between 45 and 60 years old who received an inactivated influenza vaccine.

DNA of the CDR3: TGCAGTGCTAAACTAGTGACAGATACGCAGTATTTT. The encoded protein is CSAKLVTDTQYF. The chain combines TRBV20-1 with TRBJ2-3, with a possible D match to TRBD2 (5 bases). The CDR3 is 12 amino acids. V was cut by 4 bases and J by 3 bases, with 8 bases left in between. CDR1 is DFQATT, CDR2 SNEGSKA, per germline (reference sequence).